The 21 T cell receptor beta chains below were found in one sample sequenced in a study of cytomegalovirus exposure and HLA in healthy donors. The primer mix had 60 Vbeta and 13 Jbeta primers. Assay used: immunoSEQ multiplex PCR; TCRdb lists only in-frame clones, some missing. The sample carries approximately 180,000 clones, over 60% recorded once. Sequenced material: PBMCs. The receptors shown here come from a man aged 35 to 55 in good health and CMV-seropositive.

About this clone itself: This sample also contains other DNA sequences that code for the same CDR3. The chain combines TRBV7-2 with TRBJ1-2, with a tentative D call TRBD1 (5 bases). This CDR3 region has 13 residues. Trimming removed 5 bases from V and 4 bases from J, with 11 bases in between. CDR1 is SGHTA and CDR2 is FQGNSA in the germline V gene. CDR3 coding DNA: TGTGCCAGCAGCCTCGACAGAACCTATGGCTACACCTTC. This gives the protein CASSLDRTYGYTF.

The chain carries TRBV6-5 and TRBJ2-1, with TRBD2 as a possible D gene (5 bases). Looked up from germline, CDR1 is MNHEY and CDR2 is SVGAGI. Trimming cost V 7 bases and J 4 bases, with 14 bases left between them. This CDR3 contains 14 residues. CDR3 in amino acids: CASTVGWEYNEQFF. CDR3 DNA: TGTGCCAGCACGGTTGGTTGGGAGTACAATGAGCAGTTCTTC.

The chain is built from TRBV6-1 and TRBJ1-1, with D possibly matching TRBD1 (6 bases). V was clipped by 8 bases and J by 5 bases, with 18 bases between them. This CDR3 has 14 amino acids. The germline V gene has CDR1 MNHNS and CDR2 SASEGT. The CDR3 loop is CASGRVQGYTEAFF. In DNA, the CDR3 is TGTGCCAGCGGGAGGGTACAGGGCTATACTGAAGCTTTCTTT.

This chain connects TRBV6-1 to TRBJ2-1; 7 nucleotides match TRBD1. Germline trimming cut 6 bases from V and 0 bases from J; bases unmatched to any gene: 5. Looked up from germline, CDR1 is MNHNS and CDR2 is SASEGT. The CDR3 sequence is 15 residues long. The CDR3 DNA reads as TGTGCCAGCAGGTTACAGGGGACCTCCTACAATGAGCAGTTCTTC. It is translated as CASRLQGTSYNEQFF.

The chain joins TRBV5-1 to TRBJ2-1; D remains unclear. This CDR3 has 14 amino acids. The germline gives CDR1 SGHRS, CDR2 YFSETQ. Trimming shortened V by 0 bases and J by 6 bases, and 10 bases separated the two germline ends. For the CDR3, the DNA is TGCGCCAGCAGCTTGGGATATGGTAGCAATGAGCAGTTCTTC. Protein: CASSLGYGSNEQFF.

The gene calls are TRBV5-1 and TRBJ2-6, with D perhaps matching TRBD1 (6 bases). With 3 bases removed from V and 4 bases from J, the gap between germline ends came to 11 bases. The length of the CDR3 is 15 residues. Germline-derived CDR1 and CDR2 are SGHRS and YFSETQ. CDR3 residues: CASSSRGSGANVLTF. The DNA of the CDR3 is TGCGCCAGCAGCTCCAGGGGCTCCGGGGCCAACGTCCTGACTTTC.

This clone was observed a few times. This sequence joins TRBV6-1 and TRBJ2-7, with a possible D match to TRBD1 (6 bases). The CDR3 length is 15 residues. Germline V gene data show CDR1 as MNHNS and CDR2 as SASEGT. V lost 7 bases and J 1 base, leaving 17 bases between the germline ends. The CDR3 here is CASTEMGAWSYEQYF. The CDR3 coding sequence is TGTGCCAGCACCGAGATGGGGGCCTGGTCCTACGAGCAGTACTTC.

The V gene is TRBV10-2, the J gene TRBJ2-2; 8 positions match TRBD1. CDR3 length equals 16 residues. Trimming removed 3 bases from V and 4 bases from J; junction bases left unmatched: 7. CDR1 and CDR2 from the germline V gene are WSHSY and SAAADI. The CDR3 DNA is TGCGCCAGCAGTGATAGGGGGACAGGACCCACCGGGGAGCTGTTTTTT. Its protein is CASSDRGTGPTGELFF.

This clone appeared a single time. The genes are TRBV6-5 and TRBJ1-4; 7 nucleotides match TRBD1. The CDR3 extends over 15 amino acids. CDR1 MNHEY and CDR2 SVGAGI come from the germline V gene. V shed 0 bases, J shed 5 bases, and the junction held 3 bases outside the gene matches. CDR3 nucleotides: TGTGCCAGCAGTTACTCAGGGGGCATGAATGAAAAACTGTTTTTT. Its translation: CASSYSGGMNEKLFF.

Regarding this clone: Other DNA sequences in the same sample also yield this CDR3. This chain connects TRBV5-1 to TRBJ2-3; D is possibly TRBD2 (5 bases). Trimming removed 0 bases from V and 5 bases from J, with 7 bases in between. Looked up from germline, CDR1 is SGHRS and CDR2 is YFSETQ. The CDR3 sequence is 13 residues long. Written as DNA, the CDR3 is TGCGCCAGCAGCTTGGTAGGAGGAGATACGCAGTATTTT. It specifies CASSLVGGDTQYF. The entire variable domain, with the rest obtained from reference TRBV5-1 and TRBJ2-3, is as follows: KAGVTQTPRYLIKTRGQQVTLSCSPISGHRSVSWYQQTPGQGLQFLFEYFSETQRNKGNFPGRFSGRQFSNSRSEMNVSTLELGDSALYLCASSLVGGDTQYFGPGTRLTVL.

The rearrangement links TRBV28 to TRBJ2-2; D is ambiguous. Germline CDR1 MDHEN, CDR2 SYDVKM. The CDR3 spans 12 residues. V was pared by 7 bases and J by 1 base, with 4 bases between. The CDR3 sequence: CASTLNTGELFF. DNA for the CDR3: TGTGCCAGCACCCTGAACACCGGGGAGCTGTTTTTT.

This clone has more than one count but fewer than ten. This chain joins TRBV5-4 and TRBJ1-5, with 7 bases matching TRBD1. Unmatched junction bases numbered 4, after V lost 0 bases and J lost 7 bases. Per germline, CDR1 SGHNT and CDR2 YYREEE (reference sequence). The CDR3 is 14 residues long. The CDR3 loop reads CASSLEGGGQPQHF. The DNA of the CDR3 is TGTGCCAGCAGCTTGGAAGGGGGCGGACAGCCCCAGCATTTT.

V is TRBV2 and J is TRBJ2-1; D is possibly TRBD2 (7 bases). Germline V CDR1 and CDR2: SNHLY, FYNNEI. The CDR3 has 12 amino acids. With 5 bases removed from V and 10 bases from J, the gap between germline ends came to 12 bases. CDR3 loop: CASSSGGHEQFF. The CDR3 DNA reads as TGTGCCAGCAGTTCCGGGGGGCACGAGCAGTTCTTC.

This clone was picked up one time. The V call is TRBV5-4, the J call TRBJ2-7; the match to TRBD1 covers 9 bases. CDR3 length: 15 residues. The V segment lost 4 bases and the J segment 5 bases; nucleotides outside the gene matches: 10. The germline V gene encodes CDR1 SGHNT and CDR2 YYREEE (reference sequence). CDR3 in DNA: TGTGCCAGCAGCATGCCGGGACAGGGAGGTAACGAGCAGTACTTC. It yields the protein CASSMPGQGGNEQYF.

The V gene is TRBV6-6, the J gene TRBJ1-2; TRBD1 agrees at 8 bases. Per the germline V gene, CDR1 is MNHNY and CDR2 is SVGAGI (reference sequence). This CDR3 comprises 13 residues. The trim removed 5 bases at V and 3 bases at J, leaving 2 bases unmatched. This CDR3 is CASSAQGDYGYTF. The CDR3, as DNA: TGTGCCAGCAGTGCACAGGGGGACTATGGCTACACCTTC.

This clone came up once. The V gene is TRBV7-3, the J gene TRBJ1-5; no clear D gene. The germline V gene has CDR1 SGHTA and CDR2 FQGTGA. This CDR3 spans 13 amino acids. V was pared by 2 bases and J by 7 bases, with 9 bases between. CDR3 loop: CASSLEVGQPQHF. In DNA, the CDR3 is TGTGCCAGCAGCTTAGAGGTCGGCCAGCCCCAGCATTTT.

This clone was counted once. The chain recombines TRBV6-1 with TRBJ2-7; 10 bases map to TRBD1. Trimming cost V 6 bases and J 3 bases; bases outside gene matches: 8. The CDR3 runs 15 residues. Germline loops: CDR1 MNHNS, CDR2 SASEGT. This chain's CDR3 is CASRVRDRGGYEQYF. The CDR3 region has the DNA TGTGCCAGCAGAGTCCGGGACAGGGGCGGCTACGAGCAGTACTTC.

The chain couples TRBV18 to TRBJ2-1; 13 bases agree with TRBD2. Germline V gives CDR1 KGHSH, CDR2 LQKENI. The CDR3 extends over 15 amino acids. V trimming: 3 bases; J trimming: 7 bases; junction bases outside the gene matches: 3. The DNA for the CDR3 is TGTGCCAGCTCACCCGGGACTAGCGGGATGAATGAGCAGTTCTTC. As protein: CASSPGTSGMNEQFF.

The chain's CDR3 is CASSRGSAEAFF. The CDR3 bases are TGTGCCAGTAGTCGAGGGAGTGCTGAAGCTTTCTTT. The V call is TRBV19, the J call TRBJ1-1; D remains unclear. The CDR3 is 12 amino acids. Trimming pared 5 bases from V and 6 bases from J, leaving 10 bases between. Looked up from germline, CDR1 is LNHDA and CDR2 is SQIVND (reference sequence).

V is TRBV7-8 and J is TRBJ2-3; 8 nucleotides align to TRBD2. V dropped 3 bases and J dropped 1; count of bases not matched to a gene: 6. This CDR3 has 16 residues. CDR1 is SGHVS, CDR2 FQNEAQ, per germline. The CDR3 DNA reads TGTGCCAGCAGCTTTCGGGGAGCGGGGGGCACAGATACGCAGTATTTT. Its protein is CASSFRGAGGTDTQYF. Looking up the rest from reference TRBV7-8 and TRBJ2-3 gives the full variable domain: GAGVSQSPRYKVAKRGQDVALRCDPISGHVSLFWYQQALGQGPEFLTYFQNEAQLDKSGLPSDRFFAERPEGSVSTLKIQRTQQEDSAVYLCASSFRGAGGTDTQYFGPGTRLTVL.

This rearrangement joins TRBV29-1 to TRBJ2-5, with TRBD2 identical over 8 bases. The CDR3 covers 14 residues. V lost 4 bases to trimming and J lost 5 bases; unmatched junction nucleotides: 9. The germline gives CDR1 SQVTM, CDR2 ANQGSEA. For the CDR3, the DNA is TGCAGCGTTGGAGGGAGCGGGGGTCGGGAGACCCAGTACTTC. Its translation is CSVGGSGGRETQYF.